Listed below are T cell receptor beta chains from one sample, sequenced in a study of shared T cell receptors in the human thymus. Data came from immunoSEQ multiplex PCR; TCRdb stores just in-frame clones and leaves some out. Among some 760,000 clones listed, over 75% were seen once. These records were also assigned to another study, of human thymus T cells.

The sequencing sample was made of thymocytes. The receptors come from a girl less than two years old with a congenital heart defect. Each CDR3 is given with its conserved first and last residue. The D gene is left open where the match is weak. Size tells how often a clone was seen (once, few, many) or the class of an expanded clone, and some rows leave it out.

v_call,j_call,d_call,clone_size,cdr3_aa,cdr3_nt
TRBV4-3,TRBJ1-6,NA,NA,CASSQARQVYYNSPLHF,TGCGCCAGCAGCCAAGCCCGACAGGTGTATTATAATTCACCCCTCCACTTT
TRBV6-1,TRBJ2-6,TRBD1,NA,CASSDNRGLGANVLTF,TGTGCCAGCAGTGACAACAGGGGGCTGGGGGCCAACGTCCTGACTTTC
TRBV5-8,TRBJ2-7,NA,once,CASRRGSGTREKQYF,TGTGCCAGCAGGCGGGGGTCCGGGACAAGAGAAAAGCAGTACTTC
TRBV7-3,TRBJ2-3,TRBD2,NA,CASSSSGGADTQYF,TGTGCCAGCAGCTCTAGCGGGGGGGCGGATACGCAGTATTTT
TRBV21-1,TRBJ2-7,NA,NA,CASIPDRTHSYEQYF,TGTGCCAGCATCCCCGACAGGACACATTCCTACGAGCAGTACTTC
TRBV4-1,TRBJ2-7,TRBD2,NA,CASSQGPAGGVGWQYF,TGCGCCAGCAGCCAGGGACCTGCGGGGGGCGTGGGGTGGCAGTACTTC
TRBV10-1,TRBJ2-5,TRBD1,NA,CASSTGTGGMETQYF,TGCGCCAGCAGTACCGGGACAGGGGGAATGGAGACCCAGTACTTC
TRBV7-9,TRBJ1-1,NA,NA,CASSPRVQLEAFF,TGTGCCAGCAGCCCCAGGGTTCAACTCGAAGCTTTCTTT
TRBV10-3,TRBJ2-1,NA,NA,CAISFISLLDSEHYNEQFF,TGTGCCATCAGCTTCATATCCCTATTGGACAGCGAACACTACAATGAGCAGTTCTTC
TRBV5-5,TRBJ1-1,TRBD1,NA,CASSPYGQEGAFF,TGTGCCAGCAGCCCCTACGGACAGGAGGGAGCTTTCTTT
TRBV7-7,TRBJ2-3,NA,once,CASSRGQPTDTQYF,TGTGCCAGCAGCCGAGGACAGCCCACAGATACGCAGTATTTT
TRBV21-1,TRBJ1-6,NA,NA,CASRGGRQGWVNSPLHF,TGTGCCAGCAGGGGGGGTAGACAGGGATGGGTGAATTCACCCCTCCACTTT
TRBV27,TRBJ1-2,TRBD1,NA,CASSFSRTGGFNYGYTF,TGTGCCAGCAGTTTTTCCCGGACAGGGGGGTTTAACTATGGCTACACCTTC
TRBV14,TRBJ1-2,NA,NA,CASSQYSANYGYTF,TGTGCCAGCAGCCAATATTCAGCTAACTATGGCTACACCTTC
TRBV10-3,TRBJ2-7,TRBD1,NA,CAISSYNRTGTEQYF,TGTGCCATCAGTAGTTACAACCGGACAGGGACCGAGCAGTACTTC
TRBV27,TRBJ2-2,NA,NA,CASSLYRAIENPTGELFF,TGTGCCAGCAGTTTATACAGGGCGATAGAAAACCCCACCGGGGAGCTGTTTTTT
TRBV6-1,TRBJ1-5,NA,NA,CASRTTRDNDQPQHF,TGTGCCAGCAGAACTACTAGGGACAACGATCAGCCCCAGCATTTT
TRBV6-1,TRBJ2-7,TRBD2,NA,CASSDVTSGGPYEQYF,TGTGCCAGCAGTGACGTCACTAGCGGGGGCCCCTACGAGCAGTACTTC
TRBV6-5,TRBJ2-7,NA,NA,CASSRTDSYEQYF,TGTGCCAGCAGTCGGACAGACTCCTACGAGCAGTACTTC
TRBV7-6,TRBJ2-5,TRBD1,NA,CASSKRKGTGKETQYF,TGTGCCAGCAGCAAACGGAAAGGGACAGGGAAAGAGACCCAGTACTTC
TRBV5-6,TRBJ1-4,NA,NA,CASSLSVSSTNKKLFF,TGTGCCAGCAGCTTGAGTGTCAGTTCAACTAATAAAAAACTGTTTTTT
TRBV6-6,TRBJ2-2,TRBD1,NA,CASSPIWDSPTGELFF,TGTGCCAGCAGCCCGATCTGGGACAGCCCAACCGGGGAGCTGTTTTTT
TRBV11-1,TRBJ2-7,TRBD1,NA,CASSRPGQGPYEQYF,TGTGCCAGCAGCCGACCGGGACAGGGGCCGTACGAGCAGTACTTC
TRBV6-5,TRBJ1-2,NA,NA,CASRSTGSPNYGYTF,TGTGCCAGCAGATCAACAGGGAGCCCTAACTATGGCTACACCTTC
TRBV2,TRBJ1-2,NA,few,CARLSSITGNYGYTF,TGTGCCCGGCTCTCATCAATTACGGGGAACTATGGCTACACCTTC
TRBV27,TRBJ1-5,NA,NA,CASSPGAGTQHF,TGTGCCAGCAGCCCTGGGGCTGGGACCCAGCATTTT
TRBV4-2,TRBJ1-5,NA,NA,CASSQDRGQPQHF,TGTGCCAGCAGCCAAGATAGAGGTCAGCCCCAGCATTTT
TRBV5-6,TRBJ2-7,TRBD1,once,CASSYPGQGYYEQYF,TGTGCCAGCAGTTACCCGGGACAGGGGTACTACGAGCAGTACTTC
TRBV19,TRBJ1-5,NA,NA,CASSIAVWGWENQPQHF,TGTGCCAGTAGTATAGCGGTTTGGGGATGGGAGAATCAGCCCCAGCATTTT
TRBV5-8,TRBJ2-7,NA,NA,CASSGGTAMRYEQYF,TGTGCCAGCAGCGGCGGGACTGCCATGCGGTACGAGCAGTACTTC
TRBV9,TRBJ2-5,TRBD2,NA,CASSGQRGEGNQETQYF,TGTGCCAGCAGCGGGCAGCGGGGAGAAGGGAACCAAGAGACCCAGTACTTC
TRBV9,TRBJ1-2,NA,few,CASSVGEDRGYTF,TGTGCCAGCAGCGTAGGTGAGGACAGAGGCTACACCTTC
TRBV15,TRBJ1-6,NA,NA,CATSRDLRDMDNSPLHF,TGTGCCACCAGCAGAGATTTAAGGGACATGGATAATTCACCCCTCCACTTT
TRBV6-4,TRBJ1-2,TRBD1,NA,CDSSPGTAYGYTF,TGTGACAGCAGCCCCGGGACAGCCTATGGCTACACCTTC
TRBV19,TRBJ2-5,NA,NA,CASSIDGQETQYF,TGTGCCAGTAGTATTGACGGGCAAGAGACCCAGTACTTC
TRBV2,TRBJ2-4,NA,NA,CASRYDFIAKNIQYF,TGTGCTAGCAGATACGACTTTATAGCCAAAAACATTCAGTACTTC
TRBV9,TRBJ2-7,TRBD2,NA,CASSVSSGVTYEQYF,TGTGCCAGCAGCGTTTCCAGCGGGGTTACCTACGAGCAGTACTTC
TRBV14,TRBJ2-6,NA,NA,CASSHPDRAGANVLTF,TGTGCCAGCAGCCACCCCGACAGAGCTGGGGCCAACGTCCTGACTTTC
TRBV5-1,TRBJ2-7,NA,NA,CASSSRADYEQYF,TGCGCCAGCAGCTCTCGAGCCGACTACGAGCAGTACTTC
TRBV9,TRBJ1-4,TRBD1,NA,CASSGRQGLYEKLFF,TGTGCCAGCAGCGGAAGACAGGGTCTTTATGAAAAACTGTTTTTT
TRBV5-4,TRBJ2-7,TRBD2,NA,CASSGDGTRGTYEQYF,TGTGCCAGCAGCGGGGACGGGACTAGGGGGACCTACGAGCAGTACTTC
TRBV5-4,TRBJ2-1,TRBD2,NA,CASSKNGGGHNEQFF,TGTGCCAGCAGCAAGAACGGGGGGGGACACAATGAGCAGTTCTTC
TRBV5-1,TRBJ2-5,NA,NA,CASSLQRGSAETQYF,TGCGCCAGCAGCCTACAACGGGGGTCGGCGGAGACCCAGTACTTC
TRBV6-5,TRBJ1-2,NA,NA,CASSYFRNYGYTF,TGTGCCAGCAGTTACTTCCGTAACTATGGCTACACCTTC
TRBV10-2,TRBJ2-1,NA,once,CASSESASEAIEQFF,TGCGCCAGCAGTGAGTCGGCTAGCGAAGCCATTGAGCAGTTCTTC
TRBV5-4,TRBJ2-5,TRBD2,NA,CASSLAGRAGGYQETQYF,TGTGCCAGCAGCTTGGCCGGAAGAGCGGGGGGGTACCAAGAGACCCAGTACTTC
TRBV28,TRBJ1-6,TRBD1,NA,CASSHRDRESPLHF,TGTGCCAGCAGTCACCGGGACAGAGAGTCACCCCTCCACTTT
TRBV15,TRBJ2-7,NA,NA,CATSRDRQRVYYEQYF,TGTGCCACCAGCAGAGATCGGCAGCGGGTCTACTACGAGCAGTACTTC
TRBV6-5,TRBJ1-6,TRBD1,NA,CASSYSSGQAGLHF,TGTGCCAGCAGTTACTCTTCGGGACAGGCAGGACTCCACTTT
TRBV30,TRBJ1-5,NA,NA,CAWSRGPPSPQHF,TGTGCCTGGAGCAGAGGGCCTCCGTCGCCCCAGCATTTT
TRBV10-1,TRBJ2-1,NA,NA,CASSNSSSYNEQFF,TGCGCCAGCAGTAACTCGAGCTCCTACAATGAGCAGTTCTTC
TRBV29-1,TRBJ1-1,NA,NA,CSVWQGNTEAFF,TGCAGCGTTTGGCAGGGTAACACTGAAGCTTTCTTT
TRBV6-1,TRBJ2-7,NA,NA,CASSEYRVGEQYF,TGTGCCAGCAGTGAATACAGGGTGGGTGAGCAGTACTTC
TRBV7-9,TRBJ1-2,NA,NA,CASSPRENYGYTF,TGTGCCAGCAGCCCCCGGGAGAACTATGGCTACACCTTC
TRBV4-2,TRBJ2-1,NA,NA,CASSHSRLEPGQFF,TGTGCCAGCAGCCATTCCAGACTGGAGCCGGGGCAGTTCTTC